This TCR beta chain appears in the sequencing data of a study of technical replicates of blood from several donors. CDR1 is LGHNA, CDR2 YNFKEQ, per germline. Trimming pared 0 bases from V and 2 bases from J, leaving 15 bases between. This CDR3 has 17 amino acids. Libraries were prepared by immunoSEQ multiplex PCR; TCRdb keeps only in-frame clonotypes and omits some of them. The repertoire holds about 85,000 clones, with just under 95% as singletons. The sample taken for sequencing was T cells isolated from PBMCs. This receptor was obtained from a human donor in good health. The chain employs TRBV4-2 and TRBJ2-3; tentative D call: TRBD2 (5 bases). In DNA, the CDR3 is TGTGCCAGCAGCCAAGATTTAACGGGGAGACACACAGATACGCAGTATTTT. Translated: CASSQDLTGRHTDTQYF.